This T cell receptor beta chain originates from a study of T cells in localized non-small cell lung cancer. The protocol was immunoSEQ multiplex PCR, while the TCRdb copy is restricted to in-frame clones and leaves out a portion. The sample has about 40,000 clones; 75% to 95% are singletons. Trimming removed 5 bases from V and 1 base from J, with 12 bases in between. This CDR3 has 14 residues. Germline V gene sequence: CDR1 SGHRS, CDR2 YFSETQ. Sequenced here: PBMCs, sampled before any cancer treatment. This clonotype was obtained from a woman aged 35 to 70 with stage II lung adenocarcinoma. The chain employs TRBV5-1 and TRBJ1-1; D perhaps matches TRBD1 (5 bases). CDR3 in amino acids: CASRQDSRNTEAFF. CDR3 DNA: TGCGCCAGCAGACAGGACTCTAGGAACACTGAAGCTTTCTTT.